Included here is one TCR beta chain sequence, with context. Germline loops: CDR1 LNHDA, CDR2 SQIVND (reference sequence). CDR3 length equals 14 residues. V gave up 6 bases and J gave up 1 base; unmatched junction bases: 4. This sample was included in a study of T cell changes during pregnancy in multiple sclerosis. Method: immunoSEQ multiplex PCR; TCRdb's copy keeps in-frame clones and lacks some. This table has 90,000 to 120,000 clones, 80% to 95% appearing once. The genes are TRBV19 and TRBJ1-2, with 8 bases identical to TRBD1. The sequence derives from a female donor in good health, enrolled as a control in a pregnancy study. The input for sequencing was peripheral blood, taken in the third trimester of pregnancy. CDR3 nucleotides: TGTGCCAGTAGGATACAGGGGGTTAACTATGGCTACACCTTC. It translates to CASRIQGVNYGYTF.